Below are 30 T cell receptor beta chains sequenced from a single sample in a study of post-analysis software for immune sequencing data. General study results and limits: Higher frequency in patients than in controls was seen for roughly five TRBV segments, with TRBV5-6, TRBV5-1 and TRBV20-1 among them.

For these TCRs, the target antigens are not known. Unique-molecular-identifier-tagged TCR beta cDNA libraries were used. TCRdb reanalysed the PCR reads using MiXCR and keeps one entry per CDR3 protein. In the table there are approximately 730,000 distinct CDR3 sequences, 40% to 55% of which are singletons. The sample was blood. The receptors derive from a girl aged 5-17 years with multiple sclerosis.

This clonotype was detected only a few times. The chain is built from TRBV7-9 and TRBJ2-6; D is unclear. The CDR3 is 15 residues long. The V gene lost 7 bases and the J gene lost 1 base, with 11 bases spanning the gap. Germline V CDR1 and CDR2: SEHNR, FQNEAQ (reference sequence). CDR3 bases: TGTGCCAGCATCGTGGTTACTTCTGGGGCCAACGTCCTGACTTTC. It yields the protein CASIVVTSGANVLTF. Based on the CDR3 plus reference TRBV7-9 and TRBJ2-6, the full variable domain is DTGVSQNPRHKITKRGQNVTFRCDPISEHNRLYWYRQTLGQGPEFLTYFQNEAQLEKSRLLSDRFSAERPKGSFSTLEIQRTEQGDSAMYLCASIVVTSGANVLTFGAGSRLTVL.

Here the CDR3 DNA reads TGCAGCGTCTTTGGAGGGGAGGTGGGCAATGAGCAGTTCTTC. Translating gives CSVFGGEVGNEQFF. This sequence joins TRBV29-1 and TRBJ2-1, with D possibly TRBD2 on 6 matching bases. The V gene's germline CDR1 is SQVTM and CDR2 ANQGSEA. Trimming removed 6 bases from V and 6 bases from J, with 18 bases in between. This CDR3 comprises 14 residues.

This chain connects TRBV30 to TRBJ1-4; D gene ambiguous. In germline, CDR1 is GTSNPN, CDR2 SVGIG (reference sequence). The CDR3 covers 14 residues. The V and J ends lost 6 bases and 6 bases respectively, with 17 bases between them. The DNA of the CDR3 is TGTGCCTGCCTGACCCCCTCACTGGATGAAAAACTGTTTTTT. Amino acid sequence: CACLTPSLDEKLFF.

The rearrangement links TRBV4-3 to TRBJ1-4; TRBD1 might be the D (5 bases). The germline V gene has CDR1 LGHNA and CDR2 YSLEER. This CDR3 is 15 amino acids long. V lost 4 bases, J lost 4 bases, and 13 bases lay in between. DNA of the CDR3: TGCGCCAGCAGCCCGAGTACAGGAGATAATGAAAAACTGTTTTTT. This encodes CASSPSTGDNEKLFF.

Turning to this clonotype: The junction departs from the called germline gene at one end, perhaps through a read error. CDR3 DNA: TGTGCCAGCAGGGGCCCAATGGTAGCGGGAGTGAGAGCAGATGCGCAGTATTTT. It is translated as CASRGPMVAGVRADAQYF. The V and J genes are TRBV12-3 or TRBV12-4 and TRBJ2-3; 9 bases are shared with TRBD2. CDR3 size: 18 residues.

V is TRBV27 and J is TRBJ2-5; no firm D call. The ends were cut back, 8 bases at V and 9 bases at J, with 4 bases in the middle. CDR3 size: 8 residues. Germline V gene sequence: CDR1 MNHEY, CDR2 SMNVEV (reference sequence). CDR3 in DNA: TGTGCCAGCCTTTCCCAGTACTTC. Its translation is CASLSQYF.

This clonotype came up a few times. V is TRBV6-5 and J is TRBJ2-4, with 7 bases matching TRBD2. Looked up from germline, CDR1 is MNHEY and CDR2 is SVGAGI. The CDR3 contains 16 residues. Trimming cost V 2 bases and J 0 bases; bases outside gene matches: 4. CDR3 sequence (DNA): TGTGCCAGCAGTTACACGGCGGGGGTAGCCAAAAACATTCAGTACTTC. This encodes CASSYTAGVAKNIQYF.

The rearrangement links TRBV27 to TRBJ2-3, with D possibly being TRBD2 (5 bases). Germline CDR1 is MNHEY and CDR2 is SMNVEV (reference sequence). The CDR3 contains 19 residues. V lost 6 bases and J lost 1, with 26 bases in between. The CDR3 coding sequence is TGTGCCAGCAGCTCACGCCCCCTCTTAGCGCTTGGGGGCACAGATACGCAGTATTTT. It specifies CASSSRPLLALGGTDTQYF.

The V gene is TRBV11-2, the J gene TRBJ2-1; 7 bases align to TRBD2. Losses at the gene ends were 0 bases for V and 8 bases for J; bases not matched to a gene: 10. Germline CDR1 reads SGHAT; CDR2 reads FQNNGV. The CDR3 covers 16 residues. CDR3 sequence reads: CASSLEWGLRIDEQFF. For the CDR3, the DNA is TGTGCCAGCAGCTTAGAGTGGGGACTACGTATCGATGAGCAGTTCTTC.

Concerning this clonotype: The junction shows a germline mismatch at one end, possibly a read error. The rearrangement uses TRBV4-1 and TRBJ2-1; D unclear. CDR1 and CDR2 from the germline V gene are MGHRA and YSYEKL. This CDR3 has 12 amino acids. CDR3 loop: CASRQGSDEQFF. The CDR3 DNA sequence: TGCGCCAGCCGCCAAGGCAGCGATGAGCAGTTCTTC.

This clonotype was recorded at least ten times. The chain has TRBV13 and TRBJ1-2, with 7 bases lining up with TRBD1. Germline trimming cut 4 bases from V and 0 bases from J; bases unmatched to any gene: 2. Germline V gene lookup returns CDR1 PRHDT and CDR2 FYEKMQ (reference sequence). The CDR3 is made up of 14 amino acids. Here the CDR3 DNA reads TGTGCCAGCAGCTCAGGACAGGCTAACTATGGCTACACCTTC. This encodes CASSSGQANYGYTF. Together with reference TRBV13 and TRBJ1-2, the CDR3 gives the full variable domain: AAGVIQSPRHLIKEKRETATLKCYPIPRHDTVYWYQQGPGQDPQFLISFYEKMQSDKGSIPDRFSAQQFSDYHSELNMSSLELGDSALYFCASSSGQANYGYTFGSGTRLTVV.

This rearrangement joins TRBV2 to TRBJ1-1; TRBD1 is a possible D gene (5 bases). This CDR3 is built from 13 residues. Trimming removed 3 bases from V and 5 bases from J, with 10 bases in between. Germline assignment: CDR1 SNHLY and CDR2 FYNNEI. DNA for the CDR3: TGTGCCAGCAGTGAGGGGGGTGTGACTGAAGCTTTCTTT. It yields the protein CASSEGGVTEAFF.

The V gene is TRBV2, the J gene TRBJ2-7, with D perhaps being TRBD1 or TRBD2 (6 bases each). Trimming left V 6 bases short and J 4 bases short, with 16 bases between. CDR1 is SNHLY and CDR2 is FYNNEI in the germline V gene. The CDR3 runs 14 residues. The CDR3 region is CASREPGAGYEQYF. DNA for the CDR3: TGTGCCAGCAGGGAGCCGGGGGCGGGGTACGAGCAGTACTTC.

This clonotype came up many times. The CDR3 spells CSASVTGLGVTQYF. DNA for the CDR3: TGCAGTGCTAGTGTTACGGGACTAGGGGTGACCCAGTACTTC. The chain couples TRBV20-1 to TRBJ2-5, with TRBD2 matching over 8 bases. Germline V gene sequence: CDR1 DFQATT, CDR2 SNEGSKA (reference sequence). The junction had 10 bases not matched to a gene; V was cut back by 3 bases and J by 7 bases. The CDR3 runs to 14 residues.

V gene TRBV28 combines with J gene TRBJ2-5; 8 bases map to TRBD2. CDR1 and CDR2 (germline): MDHEN, SYDVKM. CDR3 length: 14 residues. V gave up 2 bases and J gave up 1 base; unmatched junction bases: 0. The CDR3 nucleotides are TGTGCCAGCAGTTTAAGCGGGAGCCAAGAGACCCAGTACTTC. It codes for CASSLSGSQETQYF.

This clonotype was counted only a few times. V and J are TRBV12-3 or TRBV12-4 and TRBJ2-5, with D maybe TRBD2 (5 bases). The CDR3 loop spans 13 amino acids. V gave up 4 bases and J gave up 5 bases, with 11 bases separating them. CDR3 DNA sequence: TGTGCCAGCAGTTCAGCCGAGCGGGAGACCCAGTACTTC. Protein product: CASSSAERETQYF.

The chain has TRBV6-2 or TRBV6-3 and TRBJ2-7; 16 bases match TRBD2. This CDR3 has 15 residues. Losses at the gene ends were 5 bases for V and 12 bases for J; bases not matched to a gene: 10. CDR1 MNHEY and CDR2 SVGEGT come from the germline V gene. This CDR3 is CASSTGTSGRETRYF. CDR3 DNA sequence: TGTGCCAGCAGTACAGGGACTAGCGGGAGGGAGACCCGGTACTTC.

The CDR3 here is CASSLMTGGYEQYF. In DNA, the CDR3 is TGTGCCAGCAGCTTGATGACAGGGGGCTACGAGCAGTACTTC. The V gene is TRBV7-9, the J gene TRBJ2-7; 9 nucleotides agree with TRBD1. The CDR3 runs 14 residues. With 3 bases clipped from V and 3 bases from J, the junction kept 3 bases outside the gene matches. Germline V lookup: CDR1 SEHNR, CDR2 FQNEAQ (reference sequence).

This clonotype was recorded a few times. The CDR3 bases are TGCAGTGCTAGAGTTGCGGCCAGCACAGATACGCAGTATTTT. It translates to CSARVAASTDTQYF. The chain carries TRBV20-1 and TRBJ2-3; unclear D gene. V was shortened by 1 base and J by 0 bases, with 8 bases between the two germline ends. Per germline, CDR1 DFQATT and CDR2 SNEGSKA (reference sequence). This CDR3 is 14 amino acids long.

V and J are TRBV7-2 and TRBJ2-7; 11 nucleotides agree with TRBD1. The ends lost 3 bases at V and 3 bases at J; junction bases unmatched: 7. Germline V gene data show CDR1 as SGHTA and CDR2 as FQGNSA. This CDR3 region has 16 residues. The CDR3, as DNA: TGTGCCAGCAGCTTGAGGCGGACAGGGGGCGGCTACGAGCAGTACTTC. It codes for CASSLRRTGGGYEQYF.

This chain uses TRBV12-3 or TRBV12-4 with TRBJ1-4; no clear D. The CDR3 extends over 13 amino acids. V lost 3 bases and J 3 bases, leaving 5 bases between the germline ends. The CDR3 nucleotides are TGTGCCAGCAGTTTCGCCGCTAATGAAAAACTGTTTTTT. It codes for CASSFAANEKLFF.

This clonotype was detected many times. J is TRBJ2-7 and V is TRBV29-1; 7 nucleotides match TRBD2. With 2 bases clipped from V and 3 bases from J, the junction kept 7 bases outside the gene matches. Germline V lookup: CDR1 SQVTM, CDR2 ANQGSEA. CDR3 size: 14 residues. The CDR3 loop is CSVESPSGSYEQYF. CDR3 sequence (DNA): TGCAGCGTTGAATCCCCTAGCGGCAGCTACGAGCAGTACTTC.

With respect to this clonotype: The conserved final phenylalanine or tryptophan is absent from the CDR3, which likely points to a read error. V gene TRBV4-2 combines with J gene TRBJ2-5, with 9 bases that match TRBD1. This CDR3 is 15 amino acids long. The trim removed 0 bases at V and 7 bases at J, leaving 6 bases unmatched. Per germline, CDR1 LGHNA and CDR2 YNFKEQ. CDR3 protein: CASSQDWDREMTQYV. The CDR3 region has the DNA TGTGCCAGCAGCCAAGACTGGGACAGGGAAATGACCCAGTACGTC.

The genes are TRBV10-3 and TRBJ2-1; 8 bases match TRBD2. With 10 bases clipped from V and 9 bases from J, the junction kept 14 bases outside the gene matches. From germline, CDR1 is ENHRY and CDR2 SYGVKD. The CDR3 loop spans 14 amino acids. CDR3: CATRLGLVKVEQFF. DNA for the CDR3: TGTGCCACCCGCTTGGGACTAGTTAAGGTTGAGCAGTTCTTC.

A few counts support this clonotype. The chain combines TRBV6-1 with TRBJ2-7; D may be TRBD1 (8 bases). CDR1 is MNHNS and CDR2 is SASEGT in the germline V gene. The CDR3 extends over 15 amino acids. Trimming left V 6 bases short and J 1 base short, with 16 bases between. The DNA for the CDR3 is TGTGCCAGCAGAGATACAGGGGGGGCATCCTACGAGCAGTACTTC. Its translation is CASRDTGGASYEQYF.

This clonotype was detected only a few times. This chain uses TRBV28 with TRBJ2-3; D is perhaps TRBD1 (5 bases). The CDR3 length is 11 residues. In germline, CDR1 is MDHEN, CDR2 SYDVKM. CDR3 in amino acids: CGGRSTDTQYF. The CDR3 DNA reads as TGTGGGGGCCGGAGCACAGATACGCAGTATTTT.

This clonotype was seen a handful of times. The rearrangement links TRBV7-2 to TRBJ2-4; 7 bases are a match to TRBD1. Germline V CDR1 and CDR2: SGHTA, FQGNSA. V dropped 8 bases and J dropped 13; count of bases not matched to a gene: 17. The CDR3 has 14 residues. CDR3 nucleotides: TGTGCCAGCGGAAGGGGGACAGAATACAATGAGCAGTACTTC. Translating it yields CASGRGTEYNEQYF.

This clonotype occurred a few times. This rearrangement joins TRBV5-1 to TRBJ2-3; unclear D gene. In germline, CDR1 is SGHRS, CDR2 YFSETQ. This CDR3 contains 13 residues. V lost 0 bases, J lost 6 bases, and 8 bases lay in between. This CDR3 reads CASSLVPRDTQYF. The CDR3, as DNA: TGCGCCAGCAGCTTGGTCCCTCGTGATACGCAGTATTTT. The full variable domain, in which reference TRBV5-1 and TRBJ2-3 provide the parts outside the CDR3, is KAGVTQTPRYLIKTRGQQVTLSCSPISGHRSVSWYQQTPGQGLQFLFEYFSETQRNKGNFPGRFSGRQFSNSRSEMNVSTLELGDSALYLCASSLVPRDTQYFGPGTRLTVL.

CDR3 residues: CSARGQGLAGYPSYEQYF. The CDR3 region has the DNA TGCAGTGCTAGAGGGCAAGGACTAGCGGGATACCCATCCTACGAGCAGTACTTC. The genes are TRBV20-1 and TRBJ2-7; 12 positions match TRBD2. The germline CDR1 and CDR2 sequences are DFQATT and SNEGSKA (reference sequence). J gave up 1 base and V 1 base, and 11 bases lay outside the gene matches. The CDR3 totals 18 residues.

The J gene is TRBJ2-3, the V gene TRBV5-1, with D possibly matching TRBD2 (5 bases). The V gene lost 0 bases and the J gene lost 4 bases, with 15 bases spanning the gap. The germline CDR1 and CDR2 sequences are SGHRS and YFSETQ. The CDR3 consists of 16 residues. The CDR3 nucleotides read TGCGCCAGCAGCTTGGTTCTAGCTCTCAGGCCAGATACGCAGTATTTT. Its translation is CASSLVLALRPDTQYF.